This record looks at one TCR beta chain sequence and its context. The CDR3 has 15 amino acids. V shed 4 bases, J shed 4 bases, and the junction held 5 bases outside the gene matches. Germline CDR1 is MNHEY and CDR2 is SVGAGI. Clones were sequenced by immunoSEQ multiplex PCR, and TCRdb holds only the in-frame ones, with some missing. Of roughly 280,000 clones listed, 89% are singletons. The data were taken from a study of blood T cell repertoires in COVID-19. This sequence joins TRBV6-5 and TRBJ1-2; TRBD1 matches at 11 bases. The specimen sequenced was PBMCs or T cells enriched from blood (not recorded which). The origin of this receptor is a woman aged 60-75 years who had recovered from COVID-19. DNA of the CDR3: TGTGCCAGCAGTTGGGGAGGACAGGGGGCCTATGGCTACACCTTC. Translating it yields CASSWGGQGAYGYTF.